The 27 T cell receptor beta chains below all came from one sample that was sequenced in a study of cytomegalovirus exposure and HLA in healthy donors. The PCR had 60 Vbeta and 13 Jbeta primers. Using immunoSEQ multiplex PCR, the repertoire was profiled, and TCRdb retains in-frame clones only, with some absent. The data contain 100,000 to 150,000 clones, about 84% of them seen just once; the ten biggest clones take up approximately 3.9%. Input material: PBMCs. These receptors all come from a man aged 35 to 55 in good health and CMV-seronegative.

The rearrangement joins TRBV11-2 to TRBJ1-5, with unresolved D. There are 13 residues in the CDR3. Looked up from germline, CDR1 is SGHAT and CDR2 is FQNNGV. V lost 2 bases, J lost 2 bases, and 4 bases lay in between. In DNA, the CDR3 is TGTGCCAGCAGCTTATCAGGCAATCAGCCCCAGCATTTT. It specifies CASSLSGNQPQHF.

V is TRBV2 and J is TRBJ2-5, with D tentatively TRBD2 (5 bases). The CDR3 length is 13 residues. V lost 3 bases and J 5 bases, leaving 10 bases between the germline ends. The germline CDR1 and CDR2 sequences are SNHLY and FYNNEI. CDR3 coding DNA: TGTGCCAGCAGTGAGGACTTGGGGGAGACCCAGTACTTC. Protein sequence: CASSEDLGETQYF. Filled out from reference TRBV2 and TRBJ2-5, the complete variable domain reads EPEVTQTPSHQVTQMGQEVILRCVPISNHLYFYWYRQILGQKVEFLVSFYNNEISEKSEIFDDQFSVERPDGSNFTLKIRSTKLEDSAMYFCASSEDLGETQYFGPGTRLLVL.

This clone was seen more than once but under ten times. This chain connects TRBV6-5 to TRBJ1-4, with 8 nucleotides matching TRBD1. The CDR3 sequence is 13 residues long. Germline trimming cut 4 bases from V and 8 bases from J; bases unmatched to any gene: 3. In germline, CDR1 is MNHEY, CDR2 SVGAGI. The CDR3 sequence is CASSLGQVEKLFF. DNA for the CDR3: TGTGCCAGCAGTTTGGGACAGGTAGAAAAACTGTTTTTT.

The CDR3 DNA reads TGTGCCAGCAGCTTAGCGATCGAGCAGTACTTC. As protein: CASSLAIEQYF. This sequence joins TRBV7-9 and TRBJ2-5; the D is unclear. The J call is in doubt because the DNA end fits TRBJ2-7 better. CDR3 size: 11 residues. Germline values: CDR1 SEHNR, CDR2 FQNEAQ (reference sequence).

The table lists this clone with a few counts. The rearrangement uses TRBV11-2 and TRBJ2-3; the D gene is possibly TRBD2 (7 bases). The CDR3 length is 15 residues. V gave up 5 bases and J gave up 4 bases, with 16 bases separating them. Germline V gene lookup returns CDR1 SGHAT and CDR2 FQNNGV. Here the CDR3 reads CASSPRGGNPDTQYF. Here the CDR3 DNA reads TGTGCCAGCAGCCCGCGCGGGGGCAACCCAGATACGCAGTATTTT.

In its sample, this clone was seen a few times. The chain is built from TRBV7-7 and TRBJ1-5, with a possible D match to TRBD1 (5 bases). Germline lookup yields CDR1 SSHAT and CDR2 FNYEAQ (reference sequence). This CDR3 contains 13 residues. The ends were cut back, 5 bases at V and 9 bases at J, with 14 bases in the middle. DNA of the CDR3: TGTGCCAGCAGCCCGGGGGGAGGAGGGCCCCAGCATTTT. This encodes CASSPGGGGPQHF.

The rearrangement uses TRBV7-3 and TRBJ2-3; no reliable D call. In germline, CDR1 is SGHTA, CDR2 FQGTGA. This CDR3 region has 14 residues. Deletions cut 1 base from V and 3 bases from J, with 8 bases between. The CDR3 nucleotides read TGTGCCAGCAGCTTAAGCCTGCAGACAGATACGCAGTATTTT. Amino acid sequence: CASSLSLQTDTQYF. Full variable domain (missing parts from reference TRBV7-3 and TRBJ2-3): GAGVSQTPSNKVTEKGKYVELRCDPISGHTALYWYRQSLGQGPEFLIYFQGTGAADDSGLPNDRFFAVRPEGSVSTLKIQRTERGDSAVYLCASSLSLQTDTQYFGPGTRLTVL.

The chain is built from TRBV15 and TRBJ1-1; D not resolved. The germline V gene has CDR1 LNHNV and CDR2 YYDKDF (reference sequence). Trimming pared 3 bases from V and 1 base from J, leaving 15 bases between. The CDR3 runs 16 residues. The CDR3, as DNA: TGTGCCACCAGCAGCGAATTTATCCAGGCGAACACTGAAGCTTTCTTT. This encodes CATSSEFIQANTEAFF.

The chain combines TRBV2 with TRBJ2-2; D ambiguous. The CDR3 runs 17 residues. The germline gives CDR1 SNHLY, CDR2 FYNNEI. The V end was cut by 6 bases, the J end by 2 bases, with 19 bases between. This chain's CDR3 is CASRPQSAAENTGELFF. In DNA form, the CDR3 reads TGTGCCAGCAGACCCCAGAGTGCGGCAGAAAACACCGGGGAGCTGTTTTTT.

The rearrangement links TRBV6-5 to TRBJ1-1, with unresolved D. CDR3 length equals 13 residues. Looked up from germline, CDR1 is MNHEY and CDR2 is SVGAGI. Deletions cut 2 bases from V and 1 base from J, with 5 bases between. CDR3 DNA sequence: TGTGCCAGCAGTTACGTTAAGAACACTGAAGCTTTCTTT. Its protein product is CASSYVKNTEAFF.

The chain recombines TRBV4-1 with TRBJ1-2; weak D call: TRBD1 (5 bases). V was shortened by 0 bases and J by 7 bases, with 15 bases between the two germline ends. Germline loops: CDR1 MGHRA, CDR2 YSYEKL. This CDR3 region has 15 residues. The CDR3 nucleotides read TGCGCCAGCAGCCAAGAGGCAGGTCGGGGGTTTGGCTACACCTTC. It yields the protein CASSQEAGRGFGYTF.

This clone showed up just once. V gene TRBV4-2 combines with J gene TRBJ2-5, with TRBD1 matching 7 bases. CDR3 length equals 16 residues. V shed 4 bases and J 3 bases; nucleotides not matched to a gene: 11. Germline CDR1 and CDR2: LGHNA and YNFKEQ. In DNA form, the CDR3 reads TGTGCCAGCAGCCTCTTACCTCCCGGGACAGAAGAGACCCAGTACTTC. As protein: CASSLLPPGTEETQYF.

J is TRBJ1-5 and V is TRBV30; 7 positions agree with TRBD1. J was trimmed by 3 bases and V by 3 bases; bases with no gene match: 11. CDR3 length equals 16 residues. Germline V gene data show CDR1 as GTSNPN and CDR2 as SVGIG (reference sequence). The CDR3 DNA reads TGTGCCTGGAGCTCATCGGACAGGCGAGCCAATCAGCCCCAGCATTTT. Its translation is CAWSSSDRRANQPQHF.

This clone was detected a few times. The gene calls are TRBV28 and TRBJ1-1, with D unclear. CDR1 and CDR2 (germline): MDHEN, SYDVKM. This CDR3 has 12 amino acids. The CDR3 bases are TGTGCTTACCGAGGATTGAACACTGAAGCTTTCTTT. Amino acid sequence: CAYRGLNTEAFF. Drawing the rest from reference TRBV28 and TRBJ1-1, the complete variable domain is DVKVTQSSRYLVKRTGEKVFLECVQDMDHENMFWYRQDPGLGLRLIYFSYDVKMKEKGDIPEGYSVSREKKERFSLILESASTNQTSMYLCAYRGLNTEAFFGQGTRLTVV.

This clone was found a few times. The chain recombines TRBV5-6 with TRBJ1-1, with D perhaps TRBD1 (5 bases). From germline, CDR1 is SGHDT and CDR2 YYEEEE. This CDR3 contains 14 residues. Trimming cost V 1 base and J 4 bases, with 11 bases left between them. The CDR3 DNA reads TGTGCCAGCAGCTTGAGGGGTTTGGGCACTGAAGCTTTCTTT. Translation gives CASSLRGLGTEAFF.

This sequence joins TRBV19 and TRBJ2-7, with TRBD1 as a possible D gene (5 bases). Germline assignment: CDR1 LNHDA and CDR2 SQIVND (reference sequence). The CDR3 contains 13 residues. Deletions cut 8 bases from V and 4 bases from J, with 15 bases between. The chain's CDR3 is CASSAGMEYEQYF. CDR3 nucleotides: TGTGCCAGTTCGGCAGGGATGGAGTACGAGCAGTACTTC.

The chain carries TRBV7-3 and TRBJ1-1; D not resolved. The CDR3 loop spans 13 amino acids. V lost 2 bases to trimming and J lost 4 bases, with 8 bases between them. CDR1 and CDR2 (germline): SGHTA, FQGTGA. DNA for the CDR3: TGTGCCAGCAGCTTACTTGGACTCACTGAAGCTTTCTTT. Amino acid sequence: CASSLLGLTEAFF.

There are a few counts of this clone. The rearrangement uses TRBV4-1 and TRBJ1-5; maybe TRBD1 (6 bases). V was trimmed by 1 base and J by 6 bases, leaving 10 bases between them. CDR1 and CDR2 from the germline V gene are MGHRA and YSYEKL. The CDR3 runs 14 residues. CDR3: CASSQAGDVQPQHF. The CDR3 DNA follows: TGCGCCAGCAGCCAAGCAGGGGACGTTCAGCCCCAGCATTTT.

This chain links TRBV11-1 with TRBJ1-1, with 8 bases fitting TRBD1. Germline CDR1 and CDR2: SGHAT and FQDESV (reference sequence). The length of the CDR3 is 15 residues. Germline trimming cut 2 bases from V and 1 base from J; bases unmatched to any gene: 3. The DNA for the CDR3 is TGTGCCAGCAGCTTACGAGGACAGGGGAACACTGAAGCTTTCTTT. This gives the protein CASSLRGQGNTEAFF.

The chain couples TRBV21-1 to TRBJ2-1; the D call of TRBD2 is as the table states it, not checked on the DNA. TRBV21-1 is recorded as a pseudogene. The CDR3 has 11 amino acids. The CDR3 here is CASSHQGGKFF. In DNA, the CDR3 is TGTGCCAGCAGCCATCAGGGAGGCAAGTTCTTC.

This rearrangement joins TRBV5-8 to TRBJ2-7; D not certain. The CDR3 is made up of 12 amino acids. Between the trimmed V and J ends, which lost 4 bases and 2 bases, there was a span of 7 bases. CDR1 is SGHTS, CDR2 YDEGEE, per germline. CDR3 sequence reads: CASSRIAYEQYF. CDR3 in DNA: TGTGCCAGCAGCCGAATAGCCTACGAGCAGTACTTC. Using reference TRBV5-8 and TRBJ2-7 for the parts outside the CDR3, the full variable domain is EAGVTQSPTHLIKTRGQQATLRCSPISGHTSVYWYQQALGLGLQFLLWYDEGEERNRGNFPPRFSGRQFPNYSSELNVNALELEDSALYLCASSRIAYEQYFGPGTRLTVT.

The CDR3 nucleotides read TGTGCCAGTAGTAAGGACAGGTTTAATGAAAAACTGTTTTTT. Amino acid sequence: CASSKDRFNEKLFF. This sequence joins TRBV19 and TRBJ1-4, with 7 bases that match TRBD1. The J segment lost 4 bases and the V segment lost 4 bases, leaving 3 bases of the junction unmatched. The CDR3 sequence is 14 residues long. Germline assignment: CDR1 LNHDA and CDR2 SQIVND (reference sequence).

The rearrangement links TRBV7-9 to TRBJ1-4, with TRBD1 identical over 7 bases. From germline, CDR1 is SEHNR and CDR2 FQNEAQ (reference sequence). This CDR3 is 14 amino acids long. Trimming removed 3 bases from V and 8 bases from J; junction bases left unmatched: 6. The CDR3 bases are TGTGCCAGCAGCTTGGGGACAGACTCGGAAAAACTGTTTTTT. Its protein is CASSLGTDSEKLFF.

V and J are TRBV10-3 and TRBJ2-7, with 7 bases identical to TRBD1. The CDR3 sequence is 13 residues long. Trimming removed 7 bases from V and 0 bases from J; junction bases left unmatched: 3. Germline V gives CDR1 ENHRY, CDR2 SYGVKD. This chain's CDR3 is CAINGQDSYEQYF. The CDR3 DNA is TGTGCCATCAACGGACAGGACTCCTACGAGCAGTACTTC.

The chain links TRBV11-2 to TRBJ2-1, with TRBD1 matching over 8 bases. Germline V CDR1 and CDR2: SGHAT, FQNNGV. The trim removed 5 bases at V and 2 bases at J, leaving 5 bases unmatched. There are 15 residues in the CDR3. The CDR3 is CASSHGQGAYNEQFF. The DNA of the CDR3 is TGTGCCAGCAGCCATGGACAGGGCGCCTACAATGAGCAGTTCTTC.

The rearrangement joins TRBV5-1 to TRBJ1-1; D call uncertain. Germline V lookup: CDR1 SGHRS, CDR2 YFSETQ. Trimming removed 0 bases at V and 8 bases at J, with 8 bases between. There are 12 residues in the CDR3. The CDR3 is CASSLGEREAFF. CDR3 sequence (DNA): TGCGCCAGCAGCTTGGGGGAGAGAGAAGCTTTCTTT.

The rearrangement joins TRBV7-6 to TRBJ2-7, with a tentative D call TRBD2 (6 bases). This CDR3 is built from 14 residues. The V end lost 6 bases, the J end lost 4 bases, and 16 bases lay between the germline ends. Germline V gene data show CDR1 as SGHVS and CDR2 as FNYEAQ. The CDR3, as DNA: TGTGCCAGCAGGCCTGGGGTCGGGAGTTACGAGCAGTACTTC. It specifies CASRPGVGSYEQYF.